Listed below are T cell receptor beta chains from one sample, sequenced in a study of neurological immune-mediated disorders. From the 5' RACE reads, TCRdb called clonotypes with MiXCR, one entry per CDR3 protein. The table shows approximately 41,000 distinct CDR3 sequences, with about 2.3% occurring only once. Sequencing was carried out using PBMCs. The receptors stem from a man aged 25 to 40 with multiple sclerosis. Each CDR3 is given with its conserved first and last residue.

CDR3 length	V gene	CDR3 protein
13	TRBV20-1	CSASEDRAEKLFF
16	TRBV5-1	CASSLGLSSGQETQYF
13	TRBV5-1	CASYSLGGNEQFF
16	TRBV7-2	CASSLRVDLSNQPQHF
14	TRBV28	CATSVSGRGNEQFF
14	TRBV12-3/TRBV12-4	CASSLRQDTGELFF
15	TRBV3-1	CASSSTSGDRNEQFF
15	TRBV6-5	CASSAQGWGGETQYF
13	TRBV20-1	CSVLSGGTDTQYF
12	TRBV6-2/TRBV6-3	CGSSGTNTEAFF
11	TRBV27	CASSRNTEAFF
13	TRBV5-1	CASSLAAQYGYTF
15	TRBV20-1	CSARMTGIYNSPLHF
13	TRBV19	CATPTHFASPLHF
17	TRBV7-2	CASSYNAAGRDSYEQYF
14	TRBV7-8	CARTGTAIDYEQYF
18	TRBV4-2	CASSPNQGAAPSYNEQFF
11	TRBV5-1	CASRVGPEAFF
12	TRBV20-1	CSAMRGSYEQYF
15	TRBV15	CATSRVGQGQETQYF
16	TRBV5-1	CASSQTTGTTGNTIYF
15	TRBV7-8	CASSLRAGHYNEQFF
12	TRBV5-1	CASSLDVRPAHF
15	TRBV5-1	CASSLQQGAGEGYTF
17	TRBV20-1	CSANPTSGRASPDTQYF